Shown below are 10 T cell receptor beta chains from a single sample sequenced in a study of CXCR3-negative and CXCR3-positive naive CD8 T cells. The study, taken as a whole, reports: More hydrophobic TRB CDR3s were found in CXCR3-positive naive cells than in CXCR3-negative naive cells.

No antigen has been identified for these receptors. The TRB cDNA libraries were prepared by 5' RACE with UMI labels. TCRdb re-analyzed the 5' RACE reads; it lists each CDR3 protein once, without DNA. The sample totals 80,000 to 100,000 distinct CDR3 sequences. Material: naive CXCR3+ CD8+ T cells from blood. Subset specified: CD45RO-CCR7+CD27+CD95- naive CD8+ T cells expressing CXCR3 (TNR3+). Receptor source: a human donor in good health. Some clones in this sample may be carry-over from other donors' samples.

The CDR3 loop is CSVDSEGLDSYNEQFF. This chain connects TRBV29-1 to TRBJ2-1; TCRdb proposes TRBD1, but this gene call is untestable without DNA. The CDR3 is made up of 16 amino acids. Per the germline V gene, CDR1 is SQVTM and CDR2 is ANQGSEA.

CDR3: CASSLTDRRYQPQHF. This chain links TRBV28 with TRBJ1-5; there is no DNA to check the TCRdb D call of TRBD1. Germline V gene data show CDR1 as MDHEN and CDR2 as SYDVKM. The CDR3 is made up of 15 amino acids.

The CDR3 loop reads CSVWLAAYNEQFF. The gene calls are TRBV29-1 and TRBJ2-1; with no DNA, the TCRdb D assignment of TRBD2 cannot be verified. The V gene's germline CDR1 is SQVTM and CDR2 ANQGSEA. This CDR3 has 13 residues.

J is TRBJ2-6 and V is TRBV29-1; absent DNA, TCRdb's TRBD1 call cannot be checked. The CDR3 runs 16 residues. Germline-derived CDR1 and CDR2 are SQVTM and ANQGSEA. The CDR3 sequence is CSVERQGLSGANVLTF.

This sequence joins TRBV7-6 and TRBJ1-5; TCRdb names TRBD1, which stays unverified in the absence of DNA. CDR1 is SGHVS, CDR2 FNYEAQ, per germline. The CDR3 extends over 19 amino acids. The CDR3 sequence is CASSSLPDSGPYSNQPQHF.

The chain uses TRBV29-1 and TRBJ2-7; TCRdb outputs TRBD2, but without DNA this stays unchecked. This CDR3 is built from 17 residues. Germline V gives CDR1 SQVTM, CDR2 ANQGSEA. CDR3 in amino acids: CSVSTGTSGRSSYEQYF.

The V gene is TRBV28, the J gene TRBJ2-7; as DNA is missing, the TRBD1 call by TCRdb cannot be tested. This CDR3 is 13 amino acids long. The germline V gene encodes CDR1 MDHEN and CDR2 SYDVKM. The CDR3 reads CASRWDGVYEQYF. Drawing the rest from reference TRBV28 and TRBJ2-7, the complete variable domain is DVKVTQSSRYLVKRTGEKVFLECVQDMDHENMFWYRQDPGLGLRLIYFSYDVKMKEKGDIPEGYSVSREKKERFSLILESASTNQTSMYLCASRWDGVYEQYFGPGTRLTVT.

V is TRBV25-1 and J is TRBJ1-6; there is no DNA to check the TCRdb D call of TRBD1. CDR1 MGHDK and CDR2 SYGVNS come from the germline V gene. The CDR3 extends over 17 amino acids. The CDR3 spells CASSGLGGQSLGSPLHF.

The CDR3 reads CASSLGLSEQYF. The V gene is TRBV7-9, the J gene TRBJ2-7. CDR1 and CDR2 (germline): SEHNR, FQNEAQ (reference sequence). The CDR3 is 12 residues long. Drawing the rest from reference TRBV7-9 and TRBJ2-7, the complete variable domain is DTGVSQNPRHKITKRGQNVTFRCDPISEHNRLYWYRQTLGQGPEFLTYFQNEAQLEKSRLLSDRFSAERPKGSFSTLEIQRTEQGDSAMYLCASSLGLSEQYFGPGTRLTVT.

The rearrangement uses TRBV6-6 and TRBJ1-1. This CDR3 has 15 amino acids. Per germline, CDR1 MNHNY and CDR2 SVGAGI (reference sequence). The CDR3 here is CASSGSGLLNTEAFF.